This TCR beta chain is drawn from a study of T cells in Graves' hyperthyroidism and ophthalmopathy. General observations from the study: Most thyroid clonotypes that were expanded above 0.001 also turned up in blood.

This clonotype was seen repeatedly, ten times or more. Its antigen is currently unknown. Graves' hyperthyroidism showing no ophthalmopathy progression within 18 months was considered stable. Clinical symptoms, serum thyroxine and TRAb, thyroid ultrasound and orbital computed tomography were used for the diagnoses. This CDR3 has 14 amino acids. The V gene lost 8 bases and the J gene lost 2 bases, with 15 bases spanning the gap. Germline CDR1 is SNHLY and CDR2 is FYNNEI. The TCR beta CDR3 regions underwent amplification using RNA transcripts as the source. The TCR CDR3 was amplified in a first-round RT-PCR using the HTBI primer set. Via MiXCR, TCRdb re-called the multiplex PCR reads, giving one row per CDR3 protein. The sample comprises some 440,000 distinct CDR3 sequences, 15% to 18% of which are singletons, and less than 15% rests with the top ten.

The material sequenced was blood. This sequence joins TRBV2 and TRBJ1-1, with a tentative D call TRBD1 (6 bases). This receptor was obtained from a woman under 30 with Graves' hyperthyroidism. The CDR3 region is CASGPRGGNTEAFF. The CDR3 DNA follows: TGTGCCAGCGGTCCGAGGGGGGGTAACACTGAAGCTTTCTTT.